The clone carrying this T cell receptor (beta chain) appeared a single time. The data were obtained in a study of CD8 T cells in Susac syndrome. The study sequenced TCR beta in blood CD8+ and CD4+ T cells. Matched for age and sex, the controls were healthy donors. In contrast to the negatively isolated CD8+ and CD4+ T cells, TEMRA cells were FACS-enriched. RNA, at about 0.45 to 1 ug, was reverse transcribed with random hexamers. MiXCR, applied by TCRdb to the immunoSEQ multiplex PCR reads, yields one record per CDR3 protein. Counted here are some 150,000 distinct CDR3 sequences, 94% occurring once; the ten biggest clones make up around 0.29%. This TCR was recovered from a human donor in good health. Sequencing was carried out using CD8+ T cells from PBMCs.

CDR3 nucleotide sequence: TGTGCCAGCAGCTTTGACAGCCCCGAGTGGTACTTC. Amino acids: CASSFDSPEWYF. V and J are TRBV7-9 and TRBJ2-7, with a possible D match to TRBD1 (5 bases). Per the germline V gene, CDR1 is SEHNR and CDR2 is FQNEAQ (reference sequence). The CDR3 totals 12 residues. The V end was cut by 3 bases, the J end by 12 bases, with 15 bases between.